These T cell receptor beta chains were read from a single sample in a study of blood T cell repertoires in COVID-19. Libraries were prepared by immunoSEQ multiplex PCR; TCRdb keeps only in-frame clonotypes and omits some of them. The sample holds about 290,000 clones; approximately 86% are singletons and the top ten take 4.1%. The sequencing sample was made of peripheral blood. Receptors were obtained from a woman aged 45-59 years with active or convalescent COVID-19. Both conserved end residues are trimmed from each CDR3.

CDR3 protein: ASSLNGDGGYT
V gene: TRBV5-1

CDR3 protein: ASSPGQNTEAF
V gene: TRBV19

CDR3 protein: ASSGGGYDRINTGELF
V gene: TRBV9

CDR3 protein: ASSMGQGTGYT
V gene: TRBV5-6

CDR3 protein: ASSPRTGEYGYT
V gene: TRBV9

CDR3 protein: ASSFGTGSNQPQH
V gene: TRBV11-2

CDR3 protein: ASSLAGQGGGYT
V gene: TRBV7-9

CDR3 protein: ASSLALQGWEQY
V gene: TRBV7-8

CDR3 protein: ASSRGEHLEQY
V gene: TRBV6-5

CDR3 protein: ASSLTSGSGNEQF
V gene: TRBV4-2

CDR3 protein: ASSKAAADTQY
V gene: TRBV25-1

CDR3 protein: ASSQDYGTSGYNEQF
V gene: TRBV4-2

CDR3 protein: ASSLRSGGYNEQF
V gene: TRBV11-3

CDR3 protein: ASSERAGGFTDTQY
V gene: TRBV6-1

CDR3 protein: ASSQDGGRADNEKLF
V gene: TRBV4-2

CDR3 protein: ASSLLIGGPDTQY
V gene: TRBV7-3

CDR3 protein: ASSLVARDTGELF
V gene: TRBV5-5

CDR3 protein: ASSLRGHPVSSPLH
V gene: TRBV28

CDR3 protein: ASSFGGRDDSPLH
V gene: TRBV5-6

CDR3 protein: ASSPGGGRSQPQH
V gene: TRBV5-1

CDR3 protein: ASTIGQGSNQPQH
V gene: TRBV28

CDR3 protein: ASSQDFGLGGQRNTIY
V gene: TRBV4-2

CDR3 protein: ASRRGTGNTEAF
V gene: TRBV6-5

CDR3 protein: ASNGRSGGGSTNYGYT
V gene: TRBV2

CDR3 protein: ATGTSPSTDTQY
V gene: TRBV19

CDR3 protein: SVREGGNSPLH
V gene: TRBV29-1

CDR3 protein: ASSRRDSGNTIY
V gene: TRBV19

CDR3 protein: ASRRQGAYEQY
V gene: TRBV6-5

CDR3 protein: ASMPLSGQGGTGELF
V gene: TRBV7-8

CDR3 protein: ASSLRDSSTDTQY
V gene: TRBV5-1

CDR3 protein: ATSDTRDRDAQH
V gene: TRBV24-1

CDR3 protein: ASSFPGTARYEQY
V gene: TRBV7-8